This T cell receptor (beta chain) was recovered during a study of PD-L1 blockade in urothelial cancer (dated by TCRdb to 2017 to 2019). General notes on the study: Therapy was started in the mid-2010s for all patients, and atezolizumab 1,200 mg was administered intravenously every 3 weeks. About 90% of the roughly 29 patients were identified as males with urothelial cancer of bladder origin, and a prior smoking history was reported by 18 of 29 patients. An ECOG performance status of 0 or 1 was recorded for the patients, and 0 to 3 prior chemotherapy regimens had been received by the patients. Blood samples were analyzed at two time points: 3 weeks after treatment start (second dose) and 6 weeks after treatment start. Blood samples yielded a median of roughly 140,000 T cells and tens of thousands of unique TCRs, with median clonality around 0.084. Somatic, immune and clinical correlates of response to PD-L1 blockade with atezolizumab in urothelial cancer were the focus of an exploratory multi-omic analysis. TCR sequencing covered pretreatment tumor samples and matched, serially collected peripheral blood taken before and after atezolizumab treatment. Durable clinical benefit meant progression-free survival longer than 6 months, and TCR features were also tested against progression-free and overall survival. In the same patients, whole exome sequencing and RNA sequencing of pretreatment tumors were performed in addition to TCR sequencing. Durable clinical benefit was achieved by nine patients but not by the remaining 20. Pretreatment blood TCR-seq was available for about 30 patients, at least one posttreatment blood collection was obtained for 24 patients, and tumor TCR-seq was available for 24 patients. Beyond this particular receptor, the publication reports: Greater expansion of tumor-associated TCR clones in peripheral blood 3 weeks after the start of treatment was observed in patients with durable benefit (n of about 24, p = 0.022). Because the sample size was small (n of about 27) and many of the analyses were exploratory, the results are meant to be hypothesis-generating. Improved progression-free and overall survival was associated with having pretreatment peripheral blood TCR clonality below the median.

In the case of this clone: The antigen it recognizes is unknown. There are no base qualities to consult, and no much larger clone falls within one base.

In the paper's terms, the time point label means: peripheral blood 6 weeks after treatment start. A total of 25 to 35 patients with locally advanced or metastatic urothelial carcinoma, treated at Memorial Sloan Kettering on a trial protocol, made up the cohort. Peripheral blood mononuclear cells were collected pretreatment and during treatment, at between 1 and 8 total time points per patient. The Qiagen DNeasy Blood extraction kit was used to purify genomic DNA from total PBMCs and tumor samples. Collected pretreatment and during treatment, PBMCs were isolated and stored as previously described. Synthetic TCR analog templates were spiked into each PCR to estimate absolute template abundance from read counts. The immunoSEQ assay was used to amplify TCRbeta CDR3 regions from genomic DNA with bias-controlled V and J gene primers. Rearranged TCRbeta segments were sequenced at approximately 20X coverage. The original pipeline was this. Clustering was used to correct sequencing errors, and CDR3s were annotated against IMGT to assign V, D and J genes. Only productive TCRbeta rearrangements were used in downstream analyses, excluding out-of-frame or stop-codon sequences. Clonality was calculated as one minus the Shannon entropy normalized by the log of the number of unique productive sequences. Clones differing between time points or between blood and tumor were identified using Fisher's exact test with Benjamini-Hochberg correction, with an adjusted p below 0.01 applied as the threshold. TCRdb took over this immuneACCESS table, retaining in-frame rearrangements with V and J assigned. Such tables are incomplete; in checked studies, under half of the missing clones stem from an unresolved V gene, and the remainder is unexplained. V, J and clone size reflect that table, while D and trimming were determined from the DNA. The sample data list about 45,000 clones, and more than 75% of these were observed just once. The ten biggest clones cover less than 15% of the sample.

The CDR3 holds 15 amino acids from the cysteine to the phenylalanine. Only the CDR3 portion is preserved as DNA: 45 bases, with reading frame beginning at the first base. CDR1 and CDR2, per the germline V gene, are SNHLY and FYNNEI. Ends trimmed: V by 6 bases, J by 3 bases; bases unmatched to a gene: 7. This chain is built from TRBV2 and TRBJ1-3, with TRBD1 matching 8 junction bases. The sequences come from PBMCs, collected around atezolizumab (anti-PD-L1) treatment. The origin of this receptor is a man between 60 and 75 years old with urothelial cancer. The CDR3 corresponds to CASSRQGTSGNTIYF. The bases read TGTGCCAGCAGCCGACAGGGGACAAGTGGAAACACCATATATTTT.